The 10 T cell receptor beta chains given below trace back to one sample, sequenced in a study of radiation and T cells in renal cell carcinoma. The data were produced by immunoSEQ multiplex PCR, yet TCRdb's version contains in-frame clones alone and is incomplete. The sample contains about 120,000 clones, around 85% of which appear only once. The time point is: blood 2 weeks post-SBRT. Treatment described: 15 Gy SBRT to primary tumor, nephrectomy 4 weeks later. Sequenced material: blood, taken from a patient whose treatment included radiotherapy and nephrectomy. The receptor set was obtained from a man aged 50 to 59 with renal cell carcinoma.

This chain links TRBV7-6 with TRBJ2-2, with TRBD2 matching 7 bases. V was clipped by 5 bases and J by 4 bases; unmatched bases: 7. This CDR3 has 15 amino acids. Germline V lookup: CDR1 SGHVS, CDR2 FNYEAQ. CDR3 coding DNA: TGTGCCAGCAGCCCGTGGGACTACCTCACCGGGGAGCTGTTTTTT. Translation: CASSPWDYLTGELFF.

V usage is TRBV6-5 and J usage is TRBJ2-3; D may be TRBD2 (6 bases). With 5 bases removed from V and 2 bases from J, the gap between germline ends came to 11 bases. CDR1 and CDR2 (germline): MNHEY, SVGAGI. There are 14 residues in the CDR3. The CDR3: CASSQDYLTDTQYF. The CDR3 DNA is TGTGCCAGCAGTCAGGACTATCTCACAGATACGCAGTATTTT.

The chain uses TRBV5-1 and TRBJ2-3; D not resolved. Germline assignment: CDR1 SGHRS and CDR2 YFSETQ. Between the trimmed V and J ends, which lost 0 bases and 4 bases, there was a span of 15 bases. The CDR3 has 16 residues. CDR3 sequence (DNA): TGCGCCAGCAGCTTGGAAGGGCCCCGCGTGTCAGATACGCAGTATTTT. This sequence encodes CASSLEGPRVSDTQYF.

This sequence joins TRBV7-9 and TRBJ2-1; D is possibly TRBD2 (5 bases). The ends were cut back, 3 bases at V and 8 bases at J, with 8 bases in the middle. Germline assignment: CDR1 SEHNR and CDR2 FQNEAQ (reference sequence). CDR3 length: 12 amino acids. CDR3 amino acids: CASSFGVDEQFF. CDR3 sequence (DNA): TGTGCCAGCAGCTTCGGGGTAGATGAGCAGTTCTTC.

This sequence joins TRBV6-5 and TRBJ2-7; D might be TRBD1 or TRBD2, each matching 5 bases. The germline gives CDR1 MNHEY, CDR2 SVGAGI. V gave up 8 bases and J gave up 1 base, with 15 bases separating them. This CDR3 is built from 14 residues. The CDR3 reads CASRKRDGSYEQYF. In DNA, the CDR3 is TGTGCCAGCCGAAAACGGGACGGATCCTACGAGCAGTACTTC.

The chain combines TRBV4-2 with TRBJ2-3; D ambiguous. V lost 0 bases to trimming and J lost 2 bases, with 9 bases between them. Germline loops: CDR1 LGHNA, CDR2 YNFKEQ. The CDR3 is 15 amino acids. The CDR3 protein is CASSQDGTSTDTQYF. In DNA form, the CDR3 reads TGTGCCAGCAGCCAAGACGGTACGTCCACAGATACGCAGTATTTT.

The chain links TRBV30 to TRBJ2-1; no clear D. Trimming removed 4 bases at V and 4 bases at J, with 11 bases between. Germline CDR1 is GTSNPN and CDR2 is SVGIG (reference sequence). This CDR3 contains 13 residues. The CDR3 nucleotides are TGTGCCTGGAACGAGGATTCTTACAATGAGCAGTTCTTC. This codes for CAWNEDSYNEQFF.

The V and J genes are TRBV10-2 and TRBJ2-3; D unclear. This CDR3 comprises 15 residues. The germline CDR1 and CDR2 sequences are WSHSY and SAAADI. V lost 5 bases and J 0 bases, leaving 12 bases between the germline ends. CDR3 in DNA: TGCGCCAGCAGTCAATTCGCAGTGAGCACAGATACGCAGTATTTT. It specifies CASSQFAVSTDTQYF.

The chain uses TRBV30 and TRBJ1-2; possible D gene TRBD1, 6 bases. Germline CDR1 is GTSNPN and CDR2 is SVGIG (reference sequence). With 4 bases removed from V and 7 bases from J, the gap between germline ends came to 13 bases. This CDR3 has 12 residues. The chain's CDR3 is CAWNMGAFGYTF. The CDR3 coding sequence is TGTGCCTGGAATATGGGGGCTTTTGGCTACACCTTC.

This clone was counted a few times. This sequence joins TRBV7-9 and TRBJ2-5; D is perhaps TRBD2 (5 bases). Germline CDR1 reads SEHNR; CDR2 reads FQNEAQ (reference sequence). This CDR3 is built from 15 residues. V lost 5 bases, J lost 2 bases, and 15 bases lay in between. For the CDR3, the DNA is TGTGCCAGCAGCCGACGAATACTAGGGCAAGAGACCCAGTACTTC. It codes for CASSRRILGQETQYF.